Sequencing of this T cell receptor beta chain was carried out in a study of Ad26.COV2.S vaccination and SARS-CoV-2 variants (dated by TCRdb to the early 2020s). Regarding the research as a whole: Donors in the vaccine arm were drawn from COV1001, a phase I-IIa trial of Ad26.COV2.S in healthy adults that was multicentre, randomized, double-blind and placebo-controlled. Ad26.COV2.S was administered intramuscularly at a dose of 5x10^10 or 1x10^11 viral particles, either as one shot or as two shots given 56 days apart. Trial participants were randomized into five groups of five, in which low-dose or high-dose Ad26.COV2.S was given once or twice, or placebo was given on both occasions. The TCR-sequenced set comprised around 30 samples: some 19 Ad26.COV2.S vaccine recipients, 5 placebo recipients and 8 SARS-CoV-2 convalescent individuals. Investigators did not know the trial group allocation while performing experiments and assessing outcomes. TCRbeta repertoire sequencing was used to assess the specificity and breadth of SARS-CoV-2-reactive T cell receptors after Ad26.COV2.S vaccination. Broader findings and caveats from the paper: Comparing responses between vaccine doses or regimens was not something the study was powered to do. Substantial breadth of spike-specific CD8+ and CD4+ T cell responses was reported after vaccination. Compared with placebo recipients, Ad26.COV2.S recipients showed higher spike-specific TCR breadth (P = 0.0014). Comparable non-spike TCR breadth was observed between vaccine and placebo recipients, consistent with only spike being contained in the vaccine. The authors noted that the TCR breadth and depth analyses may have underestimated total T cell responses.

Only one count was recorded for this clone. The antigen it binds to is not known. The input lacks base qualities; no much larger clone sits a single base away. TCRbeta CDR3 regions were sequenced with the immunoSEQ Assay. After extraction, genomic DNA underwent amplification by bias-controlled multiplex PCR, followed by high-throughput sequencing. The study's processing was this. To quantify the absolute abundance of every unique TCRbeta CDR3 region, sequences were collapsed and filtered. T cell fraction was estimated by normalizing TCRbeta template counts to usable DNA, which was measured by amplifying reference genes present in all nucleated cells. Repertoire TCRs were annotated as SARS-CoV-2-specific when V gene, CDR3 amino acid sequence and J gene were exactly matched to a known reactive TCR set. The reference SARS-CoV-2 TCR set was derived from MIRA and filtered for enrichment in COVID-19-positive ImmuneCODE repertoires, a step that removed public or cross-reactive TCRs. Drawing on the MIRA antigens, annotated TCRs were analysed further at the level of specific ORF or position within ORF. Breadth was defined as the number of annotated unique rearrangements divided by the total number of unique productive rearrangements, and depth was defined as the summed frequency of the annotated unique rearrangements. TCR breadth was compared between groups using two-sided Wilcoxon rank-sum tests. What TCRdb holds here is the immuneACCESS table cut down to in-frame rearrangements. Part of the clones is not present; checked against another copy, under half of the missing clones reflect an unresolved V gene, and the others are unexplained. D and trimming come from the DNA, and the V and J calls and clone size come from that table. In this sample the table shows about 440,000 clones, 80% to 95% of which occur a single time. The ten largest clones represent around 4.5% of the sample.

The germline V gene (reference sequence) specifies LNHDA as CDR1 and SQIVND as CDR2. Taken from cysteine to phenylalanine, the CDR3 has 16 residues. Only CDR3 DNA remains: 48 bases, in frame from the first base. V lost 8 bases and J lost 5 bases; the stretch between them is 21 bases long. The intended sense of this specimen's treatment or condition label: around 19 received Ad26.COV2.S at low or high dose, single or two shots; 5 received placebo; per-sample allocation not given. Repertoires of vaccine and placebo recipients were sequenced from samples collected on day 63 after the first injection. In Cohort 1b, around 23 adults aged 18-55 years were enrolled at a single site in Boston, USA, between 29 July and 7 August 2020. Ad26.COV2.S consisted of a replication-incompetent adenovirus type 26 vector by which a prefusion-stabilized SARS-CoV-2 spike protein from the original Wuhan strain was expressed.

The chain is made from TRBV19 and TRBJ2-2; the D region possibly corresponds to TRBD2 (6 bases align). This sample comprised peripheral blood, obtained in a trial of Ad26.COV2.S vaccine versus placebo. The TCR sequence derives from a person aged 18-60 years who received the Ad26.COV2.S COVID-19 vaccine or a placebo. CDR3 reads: CASSIIAALVTGELFF. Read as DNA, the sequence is TGTGCCAGTTCAATAATAGCGGCTCTTGTAACCGGGGAGCTGTTTTTT. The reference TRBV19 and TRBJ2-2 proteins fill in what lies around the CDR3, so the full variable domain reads DGGITQSPKYLFRKEGQNVTLSCEQNLNHDAMYWYRQDPGQGLRLIYYSQIVNDFQKGDIAEGYSVSREKKESFPLTVTSAQKNPTAFYLCASSIIAALVTGELFFGEGSRLTVL.